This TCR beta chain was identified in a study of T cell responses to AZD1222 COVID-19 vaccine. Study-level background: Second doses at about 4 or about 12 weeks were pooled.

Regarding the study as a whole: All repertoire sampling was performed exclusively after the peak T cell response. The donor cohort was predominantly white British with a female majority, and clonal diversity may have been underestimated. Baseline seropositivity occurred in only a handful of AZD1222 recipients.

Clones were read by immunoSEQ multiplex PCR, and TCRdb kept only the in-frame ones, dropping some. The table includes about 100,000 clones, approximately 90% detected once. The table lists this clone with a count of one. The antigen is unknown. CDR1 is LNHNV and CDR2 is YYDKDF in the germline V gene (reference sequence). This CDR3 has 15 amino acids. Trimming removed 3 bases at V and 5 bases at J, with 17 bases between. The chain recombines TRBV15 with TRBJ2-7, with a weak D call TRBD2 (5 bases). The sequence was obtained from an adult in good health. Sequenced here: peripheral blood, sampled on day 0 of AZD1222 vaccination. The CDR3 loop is CATSSGLVSKNEQYF. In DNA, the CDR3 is TGTGCCACCAGCAGCGGACTGGTTTCAAAAAACGAGCAGTACTTC.